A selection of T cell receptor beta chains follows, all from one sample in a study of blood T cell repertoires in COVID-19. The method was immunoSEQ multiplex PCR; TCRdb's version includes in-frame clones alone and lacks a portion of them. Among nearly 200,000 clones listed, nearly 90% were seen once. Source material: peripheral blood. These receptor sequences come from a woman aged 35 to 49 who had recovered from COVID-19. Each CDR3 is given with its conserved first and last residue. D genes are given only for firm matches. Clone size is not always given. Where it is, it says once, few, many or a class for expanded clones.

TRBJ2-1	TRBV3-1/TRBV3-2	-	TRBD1	TGTGCCAGCAGCCAACTTCCCCAGGGACAGTACAATGAGCAGTTCTTC	CASSQLPQGQYNEQFF
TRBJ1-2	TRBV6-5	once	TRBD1	TGTGCCAGCAGTTACTGGGACAGGCCTGAGTATGGCTACACCTTC	CASSYWDRPEYGYTF
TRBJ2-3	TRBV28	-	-	TGTGCCAGCAGTATACAGGGTGCGGCAGATACGCAGTATTTT	CASSIQGAADTQYF
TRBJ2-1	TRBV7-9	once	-	TGTGCCAGCAGCACCGACAGGAGCTACAATGAGCAGTTCTTC	CASSTDRSYNEQFF
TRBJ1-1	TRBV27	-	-	TGTGCCAGCAGGAATAGAGGGAACACTGAAGCTTTCTTT	CASRNRGNTEAFF
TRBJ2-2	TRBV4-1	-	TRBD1	TGCGCCAGCAGCCCAGGGACAGGATCCGGGGAGCTGTTTTTT	CASSPGTGSGELFF
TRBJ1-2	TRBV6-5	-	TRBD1	TGTGCCAGCAGTTATAACACAGGGGGCCCAGGGTTTGGCTACACCTTC	CASSYNTGGPGFGYTF
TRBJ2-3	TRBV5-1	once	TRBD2	TGCGCCAGCAGCTCGGGAGCTAGCGGGAGGAATGAAGATACGCAGTATTTT	CASSSGASGRNEDTQYF
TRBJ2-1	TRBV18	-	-	TGTGCCAGCTCACCAATAGCGTTGGCTCGGGATGAGCAGTTCTTC	CASSPIALARDEQFF
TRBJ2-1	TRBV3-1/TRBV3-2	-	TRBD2	TGTGCCAGCAGCCTGACTAGCGTCAACAATGAGCAGTTCTTC	CASSLTSVNNEQFF
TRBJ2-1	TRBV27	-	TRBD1	TGTGCCAGCAGTTTAGAAGGACAGGGGGCAGAGCAGTTCTTC	CASSLEGQGAEQFF
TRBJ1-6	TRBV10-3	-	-	TGTGCCATCAGTGGGGGGGGACAAAATTCACCCCTCCACTTT	CAISGGGQNSPLHF
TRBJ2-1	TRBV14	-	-	TGTGCCAGCAGCGGACCTGTCGCTGGGAGTCGAAATGAGCAGTTCTTC	CASSGPVAGSRNEQFF
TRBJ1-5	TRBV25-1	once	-	TGTGCCAGCAGTGATGCACGGGGAAATCAGCCCCAGCATTTT	CASSDARGNQPQHF
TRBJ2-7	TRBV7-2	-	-	TGTGCCAGCAGCTTAGTTGCAGGGAACTACGAGCAGTACTTC	CASSLVAGNYEQYF
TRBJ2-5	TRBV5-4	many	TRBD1	TGTGCCAGCAGCGCGGAGTGGACAGGGGACGGGACCCAGTACTTC	CASSAEWTGDGTQYF
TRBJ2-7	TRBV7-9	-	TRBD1	TGTGCCAGCAGCTTACCCAGATCTCGACAGGGCCCGTCCTACGAGCAGTACTTC	CASSLPRSRQGPSYEQYF
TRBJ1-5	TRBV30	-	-	TGTGCCTGGAGTGGACAGGATCGTGGGCCCCAGCATTTT	CAWSGQDRGPQHF
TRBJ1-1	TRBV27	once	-	TGTGCCAGCAGTTTATGGGGGGACCTTCTCACTGAAGCTTTCTTT	CASSLWGDLLTEAFF